What follows is one T cell receptor (beta chain) and its context. What antigen it recognizes has not been identified. Within one base of it there is no much larger clone, and no base qualities were kept. Stable Graves' hyperthyroidism was defined as no progression to ophthalmopathy during 18 months of follow-up. Hyperthyroidism patients were newly diagnosed, had a disease duration of under 2 months, and were aged 18 to 65 years. Exclusion was applied to patients with uncontrolled infections, other autoimmune diseases, pregnancy or lactation. Diagnoses were based on clinical symptoms, serum thyroxine and TRAb, thyroid ultrasound and orbital computed tomography. PBMCs were isolated from 7.5 to 10 ml of fresh peripheral blood by Ficoll-Paque density gradient centrifugation. Total RNA was extracted using Trizol reagent, and RNA quality was assessed on an Agilent 2100 Bioanalyzer. V was cut back by 3 bases and J by 5 bases, leaving a gap of 13 bases between them. The germline V gene encodes CDR1 ENHRY and CDR2 SYGVKD. Including cysteine and phenylalanine, the CDR3 has 14 amino acids. Kept here is only the CDR3 DNA, which spans 42 bases and is read in frame from base 1.

The TCR beta CDR3 regions were amplified from the RNA transcripts. The TCR CDR3 was subjected to a first round of RT-PCR using the HTBI primer set and the Qiagen OneStep RT-PCR kit. Libraries were constructed in a second round of multiplex PCR, after which size selection and purification were carried out. Paired-end sequencing of the libraries was performed with 100 bp reads on an Illumina HiSeq2000. In the paper's pipeline: SOAPnuke was used to process the raw data, removing reads that contained adapters or uncalled bases, had a mean Phred below 15, or lacked an exact match to the constant primer or identifier. COPE v1.2.5 was used to merge high-quality paired reads, and clonotypes were defined as unique nucleotide sequences. Clonotypes were aligned to IMGT TRBV, TRBD and TRBJ reference segments using MiTCR v1.1. The analysis included only V-J combinations with a frequency above 0.0001, which together covered roughly 99% of the repertoires. A TCS score was defined as the ratio of F50 (clonal expansion) to E x V (chaos), with BLOSUM62-based TCRdist applied between CDR3 peptides within each V-J. Welch's t-statistics and random forest reduced around 520 V-J features to around 14, which were used in a naive Bayes classifier (R e1071). The raw public data were reprocessed by TCRdb itself: fastp quality trimming at Q25, MiXCR clonotype calling, in-frame beta chains only. Here each entry gathers all rows of one CDR3 protein and keeps the most common genes and DNA. The V and J calls were determined by TCRdb, not by the authors. Counted in this sample were roughly 720,000 distinct CDR3 sequences; 15% to 20% of them appeared once. About a sixth of the sample is taken by the ten largest.

The data stem from a study of T cells in Graves' hyperthyroidism and ophthalmopathy (dated by TCRdb to about 2019). About the study as a whole: Peripheral blood was sampled at the time of initial diagnosis, prior to any treatment. In addition, the study compared T-cell repertoires in thyroid tissue and in blood from roughly 6 Graves' hyperthyroidism patients. To identify TCR V-J signatures that set the groups apart, the researchers used a discovery cohort of 100 patients, made up of under 45 with Graves' ophthalmopathy and 57 with stable Graves' hyperthyroidism. Prospective prediction of ophthalmopathy was tested in an independent validation cohort of approximately 19 hyperthyroidism patients and some 17 patients who later progressed to ophthalmopathy. According to the paper, TCR Vbeta CDR3 sequencing was carried out on 135 peripheral blood samples, which came from 40 to 45 ophthalmopathy, 80 or so hyperthyroidism and roughly 17 progressor patients. The 95 to 100 discovery patients were randomly divided into training and test sets at a 7:3 ratio. Once sampling was done, hyperthyroidism patients were given methimazole at a starting dose of 30 mg daily, whereas ophthalmopathy patients were given high-dose intravenous methylprednisolone.

Paper-wide results and their limitations: A 13 V-J signature model separated ophthalmopathy from stable hyperthyroidism, with nearly 90% sensitivity and about 81% specificity in cross-validation and 80%/75% in testing. Sample size was not statistically predetermined, and investigators were not blinded to group allocation. Most expanded thyroid clonotypes (frequency above 0.001) were also detected in blood, a finding suggesting that blood repertoires may reflect thyroid immune responses. During validation, the model predicted progression to ophthalmopathy a median of roughly 7.1 months ahead of onset, with more than 55% sensitivity and under 85% specificity.

Input material: blood. Recombination connected TRBV10-3 to TRBJ1-2; the D gene cannot be resolved reliably. This sequence originates from a man aged 50 to 60 with Graves' hyperthyroidism. The CDR3 protein: CAISDKGITYGYTF. The sequence in DNA is TGTGCCATCAGTGATAAAGGCATAACTTATGGCTACACCTTC.